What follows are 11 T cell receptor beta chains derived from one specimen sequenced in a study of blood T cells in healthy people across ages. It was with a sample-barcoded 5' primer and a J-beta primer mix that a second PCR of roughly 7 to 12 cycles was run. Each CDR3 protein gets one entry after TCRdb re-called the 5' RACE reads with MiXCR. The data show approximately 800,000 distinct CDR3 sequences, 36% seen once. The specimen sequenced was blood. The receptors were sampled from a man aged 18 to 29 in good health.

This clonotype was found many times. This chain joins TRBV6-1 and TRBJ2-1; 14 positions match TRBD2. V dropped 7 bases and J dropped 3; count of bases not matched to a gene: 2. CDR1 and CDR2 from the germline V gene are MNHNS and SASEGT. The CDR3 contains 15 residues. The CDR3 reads CASTGLAGGYNEQFF. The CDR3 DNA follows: TGTGCCAGCACTGGACTAGCGGGGGGCTACAATGAGCAGTTCTTC.

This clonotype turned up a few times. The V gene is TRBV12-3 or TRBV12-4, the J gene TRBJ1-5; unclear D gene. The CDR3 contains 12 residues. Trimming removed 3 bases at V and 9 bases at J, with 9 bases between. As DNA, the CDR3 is TGTGCCAGCAGTTTTGAGGCCGGGCCCCAGCATTTT. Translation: CASSFEAGPQHF.

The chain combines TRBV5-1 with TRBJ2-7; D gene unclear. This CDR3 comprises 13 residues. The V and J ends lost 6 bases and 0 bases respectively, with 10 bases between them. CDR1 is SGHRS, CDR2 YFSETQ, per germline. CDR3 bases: TGCGCCAGCATTGGCACAGACTCCTACGAGCAGTACTTC. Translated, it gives CASIGTDSYEQYF.

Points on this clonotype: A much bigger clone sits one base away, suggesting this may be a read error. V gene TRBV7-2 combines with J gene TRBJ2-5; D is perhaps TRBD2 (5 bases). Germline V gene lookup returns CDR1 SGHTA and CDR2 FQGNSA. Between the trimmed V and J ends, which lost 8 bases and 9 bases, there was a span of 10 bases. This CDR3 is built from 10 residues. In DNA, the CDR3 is TGTGCCAGCCTCGCGGAGGCCCAGTACTTC. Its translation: CASLAEAQYF.

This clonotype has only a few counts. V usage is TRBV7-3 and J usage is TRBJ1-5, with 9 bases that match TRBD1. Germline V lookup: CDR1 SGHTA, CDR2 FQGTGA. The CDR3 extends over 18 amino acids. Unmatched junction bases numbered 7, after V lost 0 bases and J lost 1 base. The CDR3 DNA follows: TGTGCCAGCAGCTTAACCGGACAGGGGCCCCAAAGCAATCAGCCCCAGCATTTT. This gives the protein CASSLTGQGPQSNQPQHF. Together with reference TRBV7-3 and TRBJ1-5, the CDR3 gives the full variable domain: GAGVSQTPSNKVTEKGKYVELRCDPISGHTALYWYRQSLGQGPEFLIYFQGTGAADDSGLPNDRFFAVRPEGSVSTLKIQRTERGDSAVYLCASSLTGQGPQSNQPQHFGDGTRLSIL.

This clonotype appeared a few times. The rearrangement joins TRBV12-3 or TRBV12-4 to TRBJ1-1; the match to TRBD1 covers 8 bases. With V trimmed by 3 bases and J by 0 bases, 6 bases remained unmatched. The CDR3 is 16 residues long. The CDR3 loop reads CASSLGRGPLNTEAFF. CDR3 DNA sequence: TGTGCCAGCAGTTTGGGCAGGGGGCCCTTGAACACTGAAGCTTTCTTT.

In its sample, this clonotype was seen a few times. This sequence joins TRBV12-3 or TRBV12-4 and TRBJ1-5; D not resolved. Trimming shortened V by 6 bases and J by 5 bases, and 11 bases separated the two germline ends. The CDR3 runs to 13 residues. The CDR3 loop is CASSPGIHQPQHF. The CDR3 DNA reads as TGTGCCAGCAGCCCGGGAATACATCAGCCCCAGCATTTT.

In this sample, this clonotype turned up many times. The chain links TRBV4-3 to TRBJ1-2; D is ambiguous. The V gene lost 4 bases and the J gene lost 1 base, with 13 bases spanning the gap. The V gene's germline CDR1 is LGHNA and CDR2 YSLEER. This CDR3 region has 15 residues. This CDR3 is CASSPQASSNYGYTF. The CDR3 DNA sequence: TGCGCCAGCAGCCCGCAAGCCAGCAGTAACTATGGCTACACCTTC.

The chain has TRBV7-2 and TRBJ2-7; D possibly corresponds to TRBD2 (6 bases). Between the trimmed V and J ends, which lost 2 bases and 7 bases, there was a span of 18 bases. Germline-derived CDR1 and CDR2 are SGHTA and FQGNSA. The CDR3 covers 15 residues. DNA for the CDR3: TGTGCCAGCAGCTTATCCGCAGGGACTTACAATGAGCAGTACTTC. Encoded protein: CASSLSAGTYNEQYF.

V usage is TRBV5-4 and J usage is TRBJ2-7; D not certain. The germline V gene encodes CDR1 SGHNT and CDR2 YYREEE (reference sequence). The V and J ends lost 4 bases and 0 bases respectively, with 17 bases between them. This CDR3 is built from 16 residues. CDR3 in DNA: TGTGCCAGCAGCCCTGCTCAGCCGCCGAGCTCCTACGAGCAGTACTTC. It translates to CASSPAQPPSSYEQYF.

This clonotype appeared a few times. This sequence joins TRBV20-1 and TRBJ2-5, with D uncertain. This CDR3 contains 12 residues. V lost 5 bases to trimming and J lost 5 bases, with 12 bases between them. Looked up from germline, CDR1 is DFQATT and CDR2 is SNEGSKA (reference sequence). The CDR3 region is CSAPLNGETQYF. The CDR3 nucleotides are TGCAGTGCTCCGTTGAATGGCGAGACCCAGTACTTC.